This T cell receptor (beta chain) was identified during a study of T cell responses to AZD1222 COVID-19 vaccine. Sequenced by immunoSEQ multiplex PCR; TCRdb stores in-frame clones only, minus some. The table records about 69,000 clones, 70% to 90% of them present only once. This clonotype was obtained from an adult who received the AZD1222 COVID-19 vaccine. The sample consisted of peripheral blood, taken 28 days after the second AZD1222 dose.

CDR3 region: CASSVDPYNSPLHF. CDR3 in DNA: TGTGCCAGCAGCGTAGACCCCTATAATTCACCCCTCCACTTT. The V gene is TRBV9, the J gene TRBJ1-6; D unresolved. The CDR3 has 14 amino acids. CDR1 SGDLS and CDR2 YYNGEE come from the germline V gene. The germline V and J ends were trimmed by 0 bases and 2 bases, with 3 bases remaining between them.